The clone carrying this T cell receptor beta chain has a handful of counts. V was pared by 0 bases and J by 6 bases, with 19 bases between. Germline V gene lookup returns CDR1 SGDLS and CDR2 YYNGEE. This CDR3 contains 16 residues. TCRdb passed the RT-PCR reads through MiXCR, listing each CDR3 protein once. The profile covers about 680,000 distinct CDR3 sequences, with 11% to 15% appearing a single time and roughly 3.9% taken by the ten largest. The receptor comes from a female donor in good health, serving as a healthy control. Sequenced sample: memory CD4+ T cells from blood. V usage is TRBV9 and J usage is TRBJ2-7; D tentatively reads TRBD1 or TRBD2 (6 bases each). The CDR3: CASSVATGGASFEQYF. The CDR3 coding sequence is TGTGCCAGCAGCGTAGCTACCGGGGGCGCGTCTTTCGAGCAGTACTTC.